These 26 T cell receptor beta chains share one sample of origin, sequenced in a study of blood T cell repertoires in COVID-19. Libraries were prepared by immunoSEQ multiplex PCR; TCRdb keeps only in-frame clonotypes and omits some of them. The profile shows about 170,000 clones, approximately 86% of them singletons. The specimen was peripheral blood. These receptors were obtained from a woman older than 75 with COVID-19, enrolled during active disease.

V and J are TRBV10-3 and TRBJ1-1, with 9 nucleotides matching TRBD1. V was clipped by 4 bases and J by 1 base; unmatched bases: 1. Germline CDR1 reads ENHRY; CDR2 reads SYGVKD. CDR3 length: 14 residues. The CDR3 sequence: CAISADRGNTEAFF. The CDR3 nucleotides are TGTGCCATCAGTGCGGACAGGGGGAACACTGAAGCTTTCTTT.

This clone has only one observation. The chain recombines TRBV12-3 or TRBV12-4 with TRBJ1-2, with 7 bases lining up with TRBD1. V lost 6 bases and J lost 7; bases outside the gene matches: 2. CDR3 size: 11 residues. DNA of the CDR3: TGTGCCAGCAGCGACAGGGTTGGCTACACCTTC. Translated, it gives CASSDRVGYTF.

As to this clone: The same CDR3 can be traced to other DNA sequences in this sample. The chain links TRBV19 to TRBJ1-2; D is possibly TRBD1 (5 bases). V was trimmed by 4 bases and J by 4 bases, leaving 7 bases between them. CDR3 length: 12 residues. Germline CDR1 LNHDA, CDR2 SQIVND (reference sequence). The CDR3 DNA sequence: TGTGCCAGTAGTAGGCAGGGCTATGGCTACACCTTC. This translates into CASSRQGYGYTF.

V gene TRBV4-2 combines with J gene TRBJ2-7, with 7 positions matching TRBD1. Looked up from germline, CDR1 is LGHNA and CDR2 is YNFKEQ. The CDR3 has 14 amino acids. V lost 4 bases to trimming and J lost 2 bases; unmatched junction nucleotides: 5. The CDR3 sequence: CASSRETGPYEQYF. The DNA of the CDR3 is TGTGCCAGCAGCCGAGAGACAGGGCCCTACGAGCAGTACTTC.

The rearrangement uses TRBV6-5 and TRBJ1-5; D is unclear. The CDR3 is 14 residues long. Germline assignment: CDR1 MNHEY and CDR2 SVGAGI. The V gene lost 7 bases and the J gene lost 1 base, with 11 bases spanning the gap. CDR3 sequence: CASKLDGSNQPQHF. CDR3 nucleotides: TGTGCCAGCAAACTCGACGGGAGCAATCAGCCCCAGCATTTT.

This clone turned up a few times. The chain has TRBV4-1 and TRBJ1-6; 12 bases fit TRBD1. V lost 2 bases to trimming and J lost 11 bases; unmatched junction nucleotides: 10. Germline values: CDR1 MGHRA, CDR2 YSYEKL. The CDR3 length is 17 residues. CDR3: CASSQRPGQGAPTPLHF. The CDR3 DNA sequence: TGCGCCAGCAGCCAACGACCGGGACAGGGGGCTCCAACACCCCTCCACTTT.

V is TRBV18 and J is TRBJ2-1, with a weak D call TRBD2 (6 bases). The length of the CDR3 is 15 residues. Trimming removed 0 bases at V and 6 bases at J, with 12 bases between. Germline CDR1 is KGHSH and CDR2 is LQKENI. CDR3 in amino acids: CASSPPTRGLNEQFF. CDR3 DNA sequence: TGTGCCAGCTCACCACCGACTAGAGGCCTCAATGAGCAGTTCTTC.

J is TRBJ2-2 and V is TRBV4-2; a weak D match, TRBD2 (5 bases). Germline CDR1 is LGHNA and CDR2 is YNFKEQ. Trimming removed 0 bases from V and 7 bases from J, with 18 bases in between. This CDR3 region has 17 residues. CDR3 bases: TGTGCCAGCAGCCAAGAATCACTAGACATGTTGGGCGGGGAGCTGTTTTTT. Its protein is CASSQESLDMLGGELFF.

The rearrangement joins TRBV5-1 to TRBJ1-5; 9 bases are a match to TRBD1. Germline CDR1 and CDR2: SGHRS and YFSETQ. Trimming took 0 bases from V and 4 from J; bases not matched to a gene: 2. This CDR3 is 15 amino acids long. Written as DNA, the CDR3 is TGCGCCAGCAGCTTGGGGACAGGGGCAAATCAGCCCCAGCATTTT. Amino acid sequence: CASSLGTGANQPQHF.

This chain joins TRBV28 and TRBJ2-7; the match to TRBD2 covers 13 bases. The CDR3 totals 21 residues. V gave up 6 bases and J gave up 3 bases; unmatched junction bases: 23. Germline CDR1 and CDR2: MDHEN and SYDVKM. CDR3 in DNA: TGTGCCAGCAGCCCAAGCCCCCTAAGGACTAGCGGGAGAGAGAACTTCTACGAGCAGTACTTC. It encodes CASSPSPLRTSGRENFYEQYF.

The chain links TRBV7-3 to TRBJ1-2; 9 bases are a match to TRBD1. Germline-derived CDR1 and CDR2 are SGHTA and FQGTGA. The CDR3 is 13 residues long. With V trimmed by 5 bases and J by 8 bases, 6 bases remained unmatched. The CDR3 sequence is CASSPGTGSGYTF. In nucleotides, the CDR3 is TGTGCCAGCAGCCCCGGGACAGGGAGCGGCTACACCTTC.

CDR3 residues: CASSPMGQVTYEQYF. The CDR3 DNA reads as TGTGCCAGCTCACCAATGGGACAGGTTACCTACGAGCAGTACTTC. The V call is TRBV18, the J call TRBJ2-7; the match to TRBD1 covers 8 bases. Germline values: CDR1 KGHSH, CDR2 LQKENI. The length of the CDR3 is 15 residues. Trimming removed 2 bases from V and 2 bases from J; junction bases left unmatched: 5.

CDR3 bases: TGTGCCAGCAGCTTTTGGGGGGGGTTCGACGAGCAGTACTTC. This encodes CASSFWGGFDEQYF. The genes are TRBV5-4 and TRBJ2-7; 7 bases fit TRBD2. Germline values: CDR1 SGHNT, CDR2 YYREEE (reference sequence). CDR3 size: 14 residues. V gave up 2 bases and J gave up 5 bases; unmatched junction bases: 7.

V gene TRBV13 combines with J gene TRBJ2-2, with 8 bases that match TRBD1. Looked up from germline, CDR1 is PRHDT and CDR2 is FYEKMQ (reference sequence). CDR3 length: 17 amino acids. V lost 3 bases, J lost 4 bases, and 10 bases stayed unmatched. The CDR3 reads CASSLIQGAVFTGELFF. The CDR3 bases are TGTGCCAGCAGCTTGATCCAGGGGGCGGTTTTCACCGGGGAGCTGTTTTTT.

The V gene is TRBV11-2, the J gene TRBJ2-3, with D maybe TRBD2 (6 bases). The V and J ends lost 5 bases and 0 bases respectively, with 12 bases between them. Germline V gene data show CDR1 as SGHAT and CDR2 as FQNNGV. CDR3 length equals 15 residues. The CDR3 DNA is TGTGCCAGCAGCCCCAATAGCGGCAGCACAGATACGCAGTATTTT. Translation gives CASSPNSGSTDTQYF.

The rearrangement links TRBV6-1 to TRBJ1-5; unclear D gene. Trimming stripped 1 base from V and 7 bases from J, with 14 bases between. The CDR3 is made up of 15 amino acids. Germline-derived CDR1 and CDR2 are MNHNS and SASEGT. The CDR3 DNA reads TGTGCCAGCAGTGAAGGAGGGTTAAGGAGGCAGCCCCAGCATTTT. Translation: CASSEGGLRRQPQHF.

This chain joins TRBV28 and TRBJ2-5, with 8 nucleotides matching TRBD2. V was pared by 5 bases and J by 5 bases, with 16 bases of the junction left unmatched. The CDR3 extends over 17 amino acids. CDR1 and CDR2 from the germline V gene are MDHEN and SYDVKM. As DNA, the CDR3 is TGTGCCAGCAGTCAGGGACGCGGGACTAGGGAAGGGGAGACCCAGTACTTC. This sequence encodes CASSQGRGTREGETQYF.

The rearrangement links TRBV6-2 or TRBV6-3 to TRBJ2-7; tentatively, D is TRBD2 (6 bases). V was shortened by 7 bases and J by 0 bases, with 13 bases between the two germline ends. Per germline, CDR1 MNHEY and CDR2 SVGEGT. CDR3 length: 14 residues. DNA for the CDR3: TGTGCCAGCAACCCGTCCGGGAGCTCCTACGAGCAGTACTTC. Its protein is CASNPSGSSYEQYF.

The genes are TRBV28 and TRBJ1-5; 9 positions agree with TRBD1. In germline, CDR1 is MDHEN, CDR2 SYDVKM. The length of the CDR3 is 20 residues. V gave up 8 bases and J gave up 0 bases; unmatched junction bases: 20. The CDR3 region is CASGNLRGGTGILSNQPQHF. The CDR3 DNA sequence: TGTGCCAGCGGGAACTTGAGGGGAGGGACAGGGATCCTTAGCAATCAGCCCCAGCATTTT.

As DNA, the CDR3 is TGTGCCAGCAGTCAGGGGCTAGCGGGCGCAGAGACCCAGTACTTC. Translation gives CASSQGLAGAETQYF. This chain links TRBV5-5 with TRBJ2-5; 8 bases agree with TRBD2. The CDR3 totals 15 residues. CDR1 and CDR2 (germline): SGHKS, YYEKEE (reference sequence). The V gene end was trimmed by 5 bases and the J gene end by 4 bases; junction bases not matched to a gene: 10. The variable domain in full, with the rest retrieved from reference TRBV5-5 and TRBJ2-5, is DAGVTQSPTHLIKTRGQQVTLRCSPISGHKSVSWYQQVLGQGPQFIFQYYEKEERGRGNFPDRFSARQFPNYSSELNVNALLLGDSALYLCASSQGLAGAETQYFGPGTRLLVL.

The chain links TRBV5-1 to TRBJ1-4; possibly TRBD1 for D (5 bases). V lost 0 bases and J 3 bases, leaving 9 bases between the germline ends. The CDR3 has 15 residues. Germline CDR1 is SGHRS and CDR2 is YFSETQ. The CDR3 region is CASSLAGGSNEKLFF. The CDR3 DNA reads TGCGCCAGCAGCTTGGCCGGGGGTTCTAATGAAAAACTGTTTTTT.

V gene TRBV19 combines with J gene TRBJ1-4, with 7 bases identical to TRBD1. This CDR3 is 14 amino acids long. From germline, CDR1 is LNHDA and CDR2 SQIVND (reference sequence). V was pared by 6 bases and J by 7 bases, with 8 bases of the junction left unmatched. This CDR3 reads CASRLTGTGEKLFF. CDR3 coding DNA: TGTGCCAGTAGGTTGACAGGGACGGGTGAAAAACTGTTTTTT. The entire variable domain, with the rest obtained from reference TRBV19 and TRBJ1-4, is as follows: DGGITQSPKYLFRKEGQNVTLSCEQNLNHDAMYWYRQDPGQGLRLIYYSQIVNDFQKGDIAEGYSVSREKKESFPLTVTSAQKNPTAFYLCASRLTGTGEKLFFGSGTQLSVL.

This chain uses TRBV6-5 with TRBJ1-1; no clear D gene. Germline V CDR1 and CDR2: MNHEY, SVGAGI. The CDR3 loop spans 12 amino acids. Between the trimmed V and J ends, which lost 6 bases and 6 bases, there was a span of 11 bases. This CDR3 reads CASSGLIAEAFF. CDR3 nucleotide sequence: TGTGCCAGCAGCGGGTTAATCGCTGAAGCTTTCTTT.

This rearrangement joins TRBV5-1 to TRBJ2-3, with D perhaps TRBD1 (6 bases). Trimming shortened V by 4 bases and J by 6 bases, and 18 bases separated the two germline ends. Germline values: CDR1 SGHRS, CDR2 YFSETQ. The CDR3 has 15 amino acids. Written as DNA, the CDR3 is TGCGCCAGCAGCCCCCGGACAGAACAGATGGATACGCAGTATTTT. Encoded protein: CASSPRTEQMDTQYF.

This chain links TRBV11-2 with TRBJ1-2; 10 bases match TRBD1. Germline V gene sequence: CDR1 SGHAT, CDR2 FQNNGV. V lost 6 bases to trimming and J lost 1 base; unmatched junction nucleotides: 8. The CDR3 is made up of 16 amino acids. The CDR3 region has the DNA TGTGCCAGCAGACCAATCGGACAGGGGGATAACTATGGCTACACCTTC. Translation: CASRPIGQGDNYGYTF. Using reference TRBV11-2 and TRBJ1-2 for the parts outside the CDR3, the full variable domain is EAGVAQSPRYKIIEKRQSVAFWCNPISGHATLYWYQQILGQGPKLLIQFQNNGVVDDSQLPKDRFSAERLKGVDSTLKIQPAKLEDSAVYLCASRPIGQGDNYGYTFGSGTRLTVV.

This chain joins TRBV27 and TRBJ1-5, with D possibly TRBD1 on 6 matching bases. Trimming left V 6 bases short and J 4 bases short, with 16 bases between. From germline, CDR1 is MNHEY and CDR2 SMNVEV (reference sequence). This CDR3 comprises 15 residues. The CDR3 reads CASSTGTTLNQPQHF. The CDR3, as DNA: TGTGCCAGCAGCACCGGGACAACCCTAAATCAGCCCCAGCATTTT.